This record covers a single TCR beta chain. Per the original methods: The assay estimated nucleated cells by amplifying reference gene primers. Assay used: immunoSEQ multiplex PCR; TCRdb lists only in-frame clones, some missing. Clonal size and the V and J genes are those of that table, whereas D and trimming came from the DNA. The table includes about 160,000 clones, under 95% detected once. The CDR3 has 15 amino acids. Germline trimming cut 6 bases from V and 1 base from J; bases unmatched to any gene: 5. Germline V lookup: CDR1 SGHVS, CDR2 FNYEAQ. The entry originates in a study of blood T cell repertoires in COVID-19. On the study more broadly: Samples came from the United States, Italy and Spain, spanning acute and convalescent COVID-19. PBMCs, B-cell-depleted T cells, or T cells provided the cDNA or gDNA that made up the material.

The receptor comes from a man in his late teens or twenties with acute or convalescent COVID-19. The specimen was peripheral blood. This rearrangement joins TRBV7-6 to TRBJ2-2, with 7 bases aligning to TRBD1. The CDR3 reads CASRSDRENTGELFF. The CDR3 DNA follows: TGTGCCAGCAGATCCGACAGGGAGAACACCGGGGAGCTGTTTTTT. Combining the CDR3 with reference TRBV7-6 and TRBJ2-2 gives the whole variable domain GAGVSQSPRYKVTKRGQDVALRCDPISGHVSLYWYRQALGQGPEFLTYFNYEAQQDKSGLPNDRFSAERPEGSISTLTIQRTEQRDSAMYRCASRSDRENTGELFFGEGSRLTVL.